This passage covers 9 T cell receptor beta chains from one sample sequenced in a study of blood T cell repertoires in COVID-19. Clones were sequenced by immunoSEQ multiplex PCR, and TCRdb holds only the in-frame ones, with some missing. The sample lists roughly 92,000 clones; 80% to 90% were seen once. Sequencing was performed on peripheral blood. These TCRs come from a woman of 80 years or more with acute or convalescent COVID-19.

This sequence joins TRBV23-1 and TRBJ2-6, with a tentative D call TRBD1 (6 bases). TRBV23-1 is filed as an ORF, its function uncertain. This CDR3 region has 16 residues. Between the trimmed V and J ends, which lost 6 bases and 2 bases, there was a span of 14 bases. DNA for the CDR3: TGCGCCAGCAGGAACATACAGGGTACTGGGGCCAACGTCCTGACTTTC. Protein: CASRNIQGTGANVLTF.

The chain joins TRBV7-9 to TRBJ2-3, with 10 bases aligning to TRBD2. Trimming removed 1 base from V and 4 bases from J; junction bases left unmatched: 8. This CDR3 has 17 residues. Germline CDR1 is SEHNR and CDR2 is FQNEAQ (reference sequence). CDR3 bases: TGTGCCAGCAGCTTAGGTCCCCTAGCGGGAGCCCCAGATACGCAGTATTTT. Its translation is CASSLGPLAGAPDTQYF.

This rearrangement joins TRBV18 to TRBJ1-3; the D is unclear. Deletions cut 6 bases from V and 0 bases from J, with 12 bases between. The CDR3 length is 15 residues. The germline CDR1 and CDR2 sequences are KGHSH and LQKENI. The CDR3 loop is CASSRAGSSGNTIYF. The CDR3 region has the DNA TGTGCCAGCTCCCGTGCGGGGAGCTCTGGAAACACCATATATTTT.

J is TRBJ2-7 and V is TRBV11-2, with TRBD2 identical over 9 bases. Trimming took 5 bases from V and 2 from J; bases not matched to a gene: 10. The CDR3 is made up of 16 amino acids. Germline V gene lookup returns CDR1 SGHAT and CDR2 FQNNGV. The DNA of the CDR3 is TGTGCCAGCAGCCCCATACGGGCTAGCGGGACCTACGAGCAGTACTTC. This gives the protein CASSPIRASGTYEQYF.

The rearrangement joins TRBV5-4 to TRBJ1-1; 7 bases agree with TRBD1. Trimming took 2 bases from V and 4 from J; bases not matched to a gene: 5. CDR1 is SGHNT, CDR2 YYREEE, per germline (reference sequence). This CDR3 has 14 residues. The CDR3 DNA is TGTGCCAGCAGCTTAGAGGGGGCGCGCACTGAAGCTTTCTTT. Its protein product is CASSLEGARTEAFF.

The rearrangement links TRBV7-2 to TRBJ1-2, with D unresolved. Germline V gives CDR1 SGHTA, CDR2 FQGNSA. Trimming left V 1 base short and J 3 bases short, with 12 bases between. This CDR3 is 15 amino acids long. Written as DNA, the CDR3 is TGTGCCAGCAGCTTAGTGGGCCTGACGGACTATGGCTACACCTTC. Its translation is CASSLVGLTDYGYTF. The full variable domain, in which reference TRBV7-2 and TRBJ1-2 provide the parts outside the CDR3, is GAGVSQSPSNKVTEKGKDVELRCDPISGHTALYWYRQSLGQGLEFLIYFQGNSAPDKSGLPSDRFSAERTGGSVSTLTIQRTQQEDSAVYLCASSLVGLTDYGYTFGSGTRLTVV.

As DNA, the CDR3 is TGTGCCAGCAGTAGCGGGACAACTAATGAAAAACTGTTTTTT. Its protein product is CASSSGTTNEKLFF. The chain uses TRBV25-1 and TRBJ1-4, with unresolved D. CDR1 and CDR2 from the germline V gene are MGHDK and SYGVNS. The ends were cut back, 5 bases at V and 0 bases at J, with 7 bases in the middle. This CDR3 region has 14 residues.

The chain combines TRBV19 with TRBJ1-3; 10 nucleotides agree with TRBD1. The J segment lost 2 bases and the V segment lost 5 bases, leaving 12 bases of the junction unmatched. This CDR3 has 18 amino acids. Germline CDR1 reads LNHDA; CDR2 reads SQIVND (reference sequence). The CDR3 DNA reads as TGTGCCAGTAGTCGCGACCTCCCCGGGACAGGGGCTGGAAACACCATATATTTT. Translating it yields CASSRDLPGTGAGNTIYF. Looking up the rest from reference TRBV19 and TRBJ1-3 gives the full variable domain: DGGITQSPKYLFRKEGQNVTLSCEQNLNHDAMYWYRQDPGQGLRLIYYSQIVNDFQKGDIAEGYSVSREKKESFPLTVTSAQKNPTAFYLCASSRDLPGTGAGNTIYFGEGSWLTVV.

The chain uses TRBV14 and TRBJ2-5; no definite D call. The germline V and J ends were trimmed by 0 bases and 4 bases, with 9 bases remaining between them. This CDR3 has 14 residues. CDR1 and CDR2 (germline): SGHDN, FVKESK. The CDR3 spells CASSQERARETQYF. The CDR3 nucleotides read TGTGCCAGCAGCCAAGAGCGCGCGCGAGAGACCCAGTACTTC.